These 29 T cell receptor beta chains came from one sample sequenced in a study of cytomegalovirus exposure and HLA in healthy donors (dated by TCRdb to the late 2010s). The library came from the immunoSEQ multiplex PCR assay. For the multiplex PCR, a mixture combining 60 forward primers for TCR Vbeta segments and 13 reverse primers for TCR Jbeta segments was used. TCRdb re-hosts the immuneACCESS table, in-frame sequences only. Its copies lack some clones; in the studies checked, an unresolved V gene accounts for under half of them, and the cause for the rest is not known. The sample data list under 110,000 clones, and 65% to 85% of these were observed just once. The ten largest clones take up roughly 3% of the sample. The material sequenced was PBMCs. The source is a male donor in good health and CMV-seropositive.

The sample holds a few counts of this clone. The genes are TRBV7-8 and TRBJ1-1; maybe TRBD1 (6 bases). The CDR3 is made up of 15 amino acids. The germline V gene encodes CDR1 SGHVS and CDR2 FQNEAQ. The V and J ends lost 6 bases and 1 base respectively, with 15 bases between them. The CDR3 sequence is CASRPQGMGNTEAFF. The CDR3 DNA reads as TGTGCCAGCAGACCTCAGGGGATGGGGAACACTGAAGCTTTCTTT.

The chain carries TRBV28 and TRBJ2-5; perhaps TRBD2 as D (5 bases). CDR1 and CDR2 (germline): MDHEN, SYDVKM. The length of the CDR3 is 14 residues. V gave up 3 bases and J gave up 5 bases, with 13 bases separating them. The CDR3 loop reads CASSFRAGVETQYF. CDR3 DNA sequence: TGTGCCAGCAGTTTTAGGGCCGGGGTCGAGACCCAGTACTTC.

A word on this clone: Additional DNA sequences in this sample encode the identical CDR3. The chain links TRBV4-3 to TRBJ1-1; 8 bases line up with TRBD1. Germline lookup yields CDR1 LGHNA and CDR2 YSLEER. The CDR3 length is 16 residues. Trimming took 0 bases from V and 1 from J; bases not matched to a gene: 4. The CDR3 DNA is TGCGCCAGCAGCCAAGATCCGCAGGGGGCGAACACTGAAGCTTTCTTT. Protein product: CASSQDPQGANTEAFF.

The genes are TRBV18 and TRBJ1-4; TRBD1 is a possible D gene (5 bases). Deletions cut 3 bases from V and 4 bases from J, with 9 bases between. CDR3 length: 14 residues. The germline gives CDR1 KGHSH, CDR2 LQKENI. DNA of the CDR3: TGTGCCAGCTCACCTGGGGCCCGTAATGAAAAACTGTTTTTT. Amino acid sequence: CASSPGARNEKLFF.

In DNA form, the CDR3 reads TGTGCCAGCAGTAACAGGGGGCTCTACAATGAGCAGTTCTTC. It codes for CASSNRGLYNEQFF. The J gene is TRBJ2-1, the V gene TRBV27; the match to TRBD1 covers 9 bases. After removal of 5 bases from V and 3 bases from J, the junction contained 2 bases not matched to a gene. CDR3 size: 14 residues. Germline CDR1 is MNHEY and CDR2 is SMNVEV (reference sequence).

The chain carries TRBV14 and TRBJ1-6; TRBD1 agrees at 7 bases. Trimming removed 4 bases from V and 2 bases from J; junction bases left unmatched: 5. The CDR3 extends over 16 amino acids. The germline V gene has CDR1 SGHDN and CDR2 FVKESK. CDR3 sequence reads: CASSPGDRAYNSPLHF. CDR3 nucleotide sequence: TGTGCCAGCAGCCCTGGCGACAGGGCCTATAATTCACCCCTCCACTTT.

This chain uses TRBV27 with TRBJ2-7; a weak D match, TRBD1 (6 bases). Germline CDR1 and CDR2: MNHEY and SMNVEV (reference sequence). The CDR3 length is 15 residues. The V end was cut by 5 bases, the J end by 2 bases, with 16 bases between. The CDR3 DNA is TGTGCCAGCAGTCCTGTCCAGACAGGAGCCTACGAGCAGTACTTC. Residues: CASSPVQTGAYEQYF.

This clone has more than one count but fewer than ten. The genes are TRBV7-2 and TRBJ1-2; tentatively, D is TRBD1 (6 bases). Germline values: CDR1 SGHTA, CDR2 FQGNSA. Trimming took 1 base from V and 2 from J, leaving 11 bases between them. The CDR3 runs 15 residues. This CDR3 reads CASSLVGQLNYGYTF. The CDR3 coding sequence is TGTGCCAGCAGCTTAGTCGGACAGTTGAACTATGGCTACACCTTC.

Of note for this clone: The sample carries other DNA sequences with the same CDR3. The rearrangement joins TRBV6-5 to TRBJ2-7; 8 bases fit TRBD1. Germline V gives CDR1 MNHEY, CDR2 SVGAGI. J lost 0 bases, V lost 7 bases, and 5 bases had no gene match. The CDR3 consists of 14 residues. This CDR3 is CASKPGQVSYEQYF. The CDR3 DNA reads as TGTGCCAGCAAACCGGGACAGGTCTCCTACGAGCAGTACTTC.

This chain uses TRBV6-5 with TRBJ2-7, with TRBD1 identical over 7 bases. Germline values: CDR1 MNHEY, CDR2 SVGAGI. With 6 bases clipped from V and 5 bases from J, the junction kept 13 bases outside the gene matches. This CDR3 region has 15 residues. CDR3 in DNA: TGTGCCAGCAGCCCCGGAAGACAGGGAGTAGACGAGCAGTACTTC. Translating gives CASSPGRQGVDEQYF.

This clone showed up just a few times. This sequence joins TRBV28 and TRBJ2-1; the D gene is possibly TRBD1 (6 bases). Germline CDR1 and CDR2: MDHEN and SYDVKM. The V gene lost 5 bases and the J gene lost 8 bases, with 25 bases spanning the gap. This CDR3 is built from 17 residues. CDR3: CASSPPGHPPTGDEQFF. The CDR3 region has the DNA TGTGCCAGCAGTCCACCGGGACACCCTCCGACGGGTGATGAGCAGTTCTTC.

The rearrangement uses TRBV7-6 and TRBJ2-5; D is possibly TRBD2 (5 bases). V was pared by 5 bases and J by 1 base, with 14 bases between. The CDR3 has 15 residues. The germline CDR1 and CDR2 sequences are SGHVS and FNYEAQ. For the CDR3, the DNA is TGTGCCAGCAGCCGAGGGAGTCCCATCCAAGAGACCCAGTACTTC. Protein product: CASSRGSPIQETQYF.

CDR3 sequence: CASSLRPGGGWETQYF. CDR3 sequence (DNA): TGTGCCAGCAGCTTACGTCCTGGCGGGGGATGGGAGACCCAGTACTTC. The chain employs TRBV7-3 and TRBJ2-5, with 7 bases matching TRBD2. CDR3 length: 16 residues. Trimming at V came to 2 bases and at J to 5 bases, leaving 11 bases not matched to a gene. Per the germline V gene, CDR1 is SGHTA and CDR2 is FQGTGA.

This clone was seen a single time. At one end, the junction sequence differs from germline, possibly due to a read error. The chain uses TRBV20-1 and TRBJ1-2, with D possibly matching TRBD1 (5 bases). CDR3 length: 11 amino acids. Looked up from germline, CDR1 is DFQATT and CDR2 is SNEGSKA (reference sequence). CDR3 sequence (DNA): TGCAGTGCCAGAACTCGGGGGACCTACCCCTTC. Translating it yields CSARTRGTYPF.

The V call is TRBV28, the J call TRBJ2-1, with 8 bases matching TRBD2. Germline loops: CDR1 MDHEN, CDR2 SYDVKM. V gave up 5 bases and J gave up 8 bases; unmatched junction bases: 8. The CDR3 totals 14 residues. This CDR3 is CASSLSGNPDEQFF. The CDR3 DNA follows: TGTGCCAGCAGTCTTAGCGGGAACCCCGATGAGCAGTTCTTC.

The chain joins TRBV30 to TRBJ1-5, with D possibly matching TRBD1 (5 bases). V lost 3 bases and J 6 bases, leaving 18 bases between the germline ends. Germline CDR1 and CDR2: GTSNPN and SVGIG (reference sequence). The CDR3 loop spans 15 amino acids. The CDR3 protein is CAWSGQYRIGQPQHF. The CDR3, as DNA: TGTGCCTGGAGCGGTCAGTACAGGATCGGTCAGCCCCAGCATTTT.

This chain links TRBV18 with TRBJ1-1; the D is unclear. Per the germline V gene, CDR1 is KGHSH and CDR2 is LQKENI. The CDR3 extends over 16 amino acids. V gave up 2 bases and J gave up 0 bases, with 13 bases separating them. The CDR3, as DNA: TGTGCCAGCTCACCATCTCAGGTGAGCATGAACACTGAAGCTTTCTTT. Translating it yields CASSPSQVSMNTEAFF.

The gene calls are TRBV4-3 and TRBJ1-2, with TRBD1 as a possible D gene (6 bases). V was pared by 1 base and J by 0 bases, with 9 bases between. The CDR3 sequence is 15 residues long. The germline V gene has CDR1 LGHNA and CDR2 YSLEER. The chain's CDR3 is CASSQAQGPNYGYTF. CDR3 sequence (DNA): TGCGCCAGCAGCCAAGCACAGGGACCTAACTATGGCTACACCTTC.

This chain uses TRBV30 with TRBJ2-7; perhaps TRBD2 as D (6 bases). V was clipped by 2 bases and J by 2 bases, with 10 bases between them. The CDR3 covers 13 residues. Per germline, CDR1 GTSNPN and CDR2 SVGIG (reference sequence). In DNA form, the CDR3 reads TGTGCCTGGAGTACGGGACTCCCCTACGAGCAGTACTTC. It encodes CAWSTGLPYEQYF.

The chain links TRBV6-5 to TRBJ1-1, with 8 bases aligning to TRBD1. The germline V gene has CDR1 MNHEY and CDR2 SVGAGI. J lost 1 base, V lost 6 bases, and 7 bases had no gene match. The CDR3 contains 15 residues. CDR3 DNA sequence: TGTGCCAGCAGCCGTAAGACAGGGGCGAACACTGAAGCTTTCTTT. Protein: CASSRKTGANTEAFF.

The chain carries TRBV30 and TRBJ2-5, with 9 bases that match TRBD2. Gene TRBJ2-7 matches the end of the DNA better, so the J call may be wrong. Germline CDR1 reads GTSNPN; CDR2 reads SVGIG (reference sequence). The CDR3 spans 19 residues. As DNA, the CDR3 is TGTGCCTGGAGTTCCCTCCTAGGGGTAGCGGGAGCCTTCTCCTACGAGCAGTACTTC. Its protein product is CAWSSLLGVAGAFSYEQYF.

The chain joins TRBV6-1 to TRBJ2-1; 9 bases are a match to TRBD2. Per germline, CDR1 MNHNS and CDR2 SASEGT. This CDR3 has 15 residues. The V gene end was trimmed by 10 bases and the J gene end by 6 bases; junction bases not matched to a gene: 13. The CDR3 spells CATSTTSGFFNEQFF. The DNA for the CDR3 is TGTGCCACCTCTACGACTAGCGGATTCTTCAATGAGCAGTTCTTC.

The V and J genes are TRBV9 and TRBJ1-6; D is possibly TRBD1 (5 bases). V was cut by 1 base and J by 6 bases, with 8 bases left in between. From germline, CDR1 is SGDLS and CDR2 YYNGEE. This CDR3 is built from 14 residues. CDR3 amino acids: CASSVMGPNSPLHF. As DNA, the CDR3 is TGTGCCAGCAGCGTAATGGGGCCTAATTCACCCCTCCACTTT.

This clone was seen a few times. This chain joins TRBV11-3 and TRBJ2-1, with D unclear. Germline values: CDR1 SGHNT, CDR2 YENEEA. The CDR3 has 12 residues. Trimming took off 0 bases at V and 6 bases at J, with 3 bases between the two ends. The CDR3 DNA reads as TGTGCCAGCAGCTTAGACATCAATGAGCAGTTCTTC. It encodes CASSLDINEQFF.

The chain combines TRBV5-4 with TRBJ1-1; 10 positions agree with TRBD1. CDR3 length equals 15 residues. Germline values: CDR1 SGHNT, CDR2 YYREEE (reference sequence). V trimming: 2 bases; J trimming: 5 bases; junction bases outside the gene matches: 6. In nucleotides, the CDR3 is TGTGCCAGCAGCTTTAGGGACAGGGGAGTAACTGAAGCTTTCTTT. Amino acids: CASSFRDRGVTEAFF.

This clone was counted between two and nine times. V is TRBV7-9 and J is TRBJ2-5; weak D call: TRBD2 (5 bases). Germline CDR1 is SEHNR and CDR2 is FQNEAQ (reference sequence). V shed 5 bases and J shed 2 bases, with 12 bases lying between them. The CDR3 consists of 14 residues. CDR3 loop: CASSATSSQETQYF. As DNA, the CDR3 is TGTGCCAGCAGCGCCACTAGTTCACAAGAGACCCAGTACTTC.

This clone was picked up a small number of times. The V gene is TRBV7-2, the J gene TRBJ2-6, with 8 nucleotides matching TRBD1. Germline V gene data show CDR1 as SGHTA and CDR2 as FQGNSA. The junction had 1 base not matched to a gene; V was cut back by 5 bases and J by 1 base. CDR3 size: 15 residues. The CDR3, as DNA: TGTGCCAGCAGCACAGGGGGTTCTGGGGCCAACGTCCTGACTTTC. Its protein product is CASSTGGSGANVLTF. The whole variable domain, filled in from reference TRBV7-2 and TRBJ2-6, reads GAGVSQSPSNKVTEKGKDVELRCDPISGHTALYWYRQSLGQGLEFLIYFQGNSAPDKSGLPSDRFSAERTGGSVSTLTIQRTQQEDSAVYLCASSTGGSGANVLTFGAGSRLTVL.

The chain has TRBV7-2 and TRBJ2-7, with a weak D call TRBD1 (5 bases). V lost 7 bases, J lost 1 base, and 11 bases lay in between. Germline V gives CDR1 SGHTA, CDR2 FQGNSA. CDR3 length: 13 amino acids. The DNA for the CDR3 is TGTGCCAGCAAGGGGTATGTGTCCTACGAGCAGTACTTC. Encoded protein: CASKGYVSYEQYF.

This clone was recorded a few times. The gene calls are TRBV2 and TRBJ2-1; TRBD2 matches at 13 bases. Looked up from germline, CDR1 is SNHLY and CDR2 is FYNNEI. The CDR3 is 15 amino acids. V was pared by 8 bases and J by 10 bases, with 11 bases of the junction left unmatched. The chain's CDR3 is CASVKGLAGDREQFF. CDR3 nucleotides: TGTGCCAGCGTGAAAGGACTAGCGGGAGATCGGGAGCAGTTCTTC.